This T cell receptor beta chain appears in the sequencing data of a study of blood T cell repertoires in COVID-19. With 0 bases removed from V and 6 bases from J, the gap between germline ends came to 16 bases. This CDR3 comprises 16 residues. Germline CDR1 is MNHEY and CDR2 is SVGAGI. This clone qualifies as medium-sized (0.01 to 0.1%). Only in-frame clones appear in the TCRdb table, and some are missing; sequencing was by immunoSEQ multiplex PCR. Among 490,000 or so clones, around nine tenths were seen once, and the ten largest hold less than 2%. Cohort 3 donors counted as recovered after two negative PCRs, clearance, or resolved symptoms.

The chain uses TRBV6-5 and TRBJ2-3; weak D call: TRBD2 (7 bases). This clonotype originated in a woman between 40 and 50 years old who had recovered from COVID-19. Material: PBMCs or T cells enriched from blood (not recorded which). Here the CDR3 reads CASSYSRGGEYDTQYF. CDR3 bases: TGTGCCAGCAGTTACTCGAGGGGGGGAGAATACGATACGCAGTATTTT.